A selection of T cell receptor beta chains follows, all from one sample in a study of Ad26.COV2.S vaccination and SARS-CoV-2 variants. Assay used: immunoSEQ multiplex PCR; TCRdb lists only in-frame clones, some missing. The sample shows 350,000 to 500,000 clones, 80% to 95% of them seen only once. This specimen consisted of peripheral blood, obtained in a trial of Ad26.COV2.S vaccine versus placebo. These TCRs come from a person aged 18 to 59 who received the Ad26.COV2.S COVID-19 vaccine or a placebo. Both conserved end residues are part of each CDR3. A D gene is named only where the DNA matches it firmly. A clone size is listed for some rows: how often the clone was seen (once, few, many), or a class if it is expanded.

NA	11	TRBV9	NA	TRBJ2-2	TGTGCCAGCAGAACTAGCGGGGAGCTGTTTTTT	CASRTSGELFF
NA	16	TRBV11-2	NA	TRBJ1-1	TGTGCCAGCAGCACTCACAGGGAATGGGGGTACACTGAAGCTTTCTTT	CASSTHREWGYTEAFF
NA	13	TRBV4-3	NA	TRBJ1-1	TGCGCCACCTCCCCGGGGGTAGGAACTGAAGCTTTCTTT	CATSPGVGTEAFF
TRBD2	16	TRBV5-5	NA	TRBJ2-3	TGTGCCAGCAGTTACCTAGCGGGAGGTGACACAGATACGCAGTATTTT	CASSYLAGGDTDTQYF
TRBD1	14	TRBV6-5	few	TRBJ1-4	TGTGCCAGCAGTTACCAGGGGGCAGGTGAAAAACTGTTTTTT	CASSYQGAGEKLFF
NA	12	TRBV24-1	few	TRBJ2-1	TGTGCCACCGGGACCCCCTACAATGAGCAGTTCTTC	CATGTPYNEQFF
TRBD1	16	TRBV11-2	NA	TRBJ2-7	TGTGCCAGCAGCCCCTCGACAGGGCTCATCTCCTACGAGCAGTACTTC	CASSPSTGLISYEQYF
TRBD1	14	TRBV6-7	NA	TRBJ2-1	TGTGCCAGCAGATGGACAGGGGGAGTGGATGAGCAGTTCTTC	CASRWTGGVDEQFF
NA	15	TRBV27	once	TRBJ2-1	TGTGCCAGCAGTTATGACGGTGCACCTGGGAATGAGCAGTTCTTC	CASSYDGAPGNEQFF
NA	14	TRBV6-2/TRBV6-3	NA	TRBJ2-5	TGTGCCAGCAGTTTTGGACAGTTTCAAGAGACCCAGTACTTC	CASSFGQFQETQYF
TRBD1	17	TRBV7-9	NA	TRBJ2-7	TGTGCCAGCAGCTTAGCGGGCCCGGGACAGAACTTATACGAGCAGTACTTC	CASSLAGPGQNLYEQYF
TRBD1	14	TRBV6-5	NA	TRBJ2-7	TGTGCCAGCAGCCCCGGGACAGGGAGCTACGAGCAGTACTTC	CASSPGTGSYEQYF
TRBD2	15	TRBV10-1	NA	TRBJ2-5	TGCGCCAGCAGTGAGCTAGCGGGGAACCAAGAGACCCAGTACTTC	CASSELAGNQETQYF
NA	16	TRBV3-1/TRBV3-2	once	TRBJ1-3	TGTGCCAGCAGCCTTCCGACACGGGCCTCTGGAAACACCATATATTTT	CASSLPTRASGNTIYF
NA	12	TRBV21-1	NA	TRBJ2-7	TGTGCCACCGGGGGCGGCTCCTACGAGCAGTACTTC	CATGGGSYEQYF
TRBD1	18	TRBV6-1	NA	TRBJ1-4	TGTGCCAGCAGTGAGTGGGACAGGGCACTATCAACTAATGAAAAACTGTTTTTT	CASSEWDRALSTNEKLFF
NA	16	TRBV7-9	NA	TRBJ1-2	TGTGCCAGCAGCTTAGGGGAAATCAAGGAGGACTATGGCTACACCTTC	CASSLGEIKEDYGYTF
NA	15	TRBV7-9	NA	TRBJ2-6	TGTGCCAGCAGCTTAGAGGATACTGGGGCCAACGTCCTGACTTTC	CASSLEDTGANVLTF
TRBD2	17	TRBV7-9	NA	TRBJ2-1	TGTGCCAGCAGCCGCGGGACTAGCGGGAGGATCAGTAATGAGCAGTTCTTC	CASSRGTSGRISNEQFF
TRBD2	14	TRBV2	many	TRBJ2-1	TGTGCCAGCAGCCCTAGCGGGAGTTGGAATGAGCAGTTCTTC	CASSPSGSWNEQFF
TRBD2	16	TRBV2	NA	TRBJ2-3	TGTGCCAGCAGTGACCCCCTAGCGGCTAGCACAGATACGCAGTATTTT	CASSDPLAASTDTQYF
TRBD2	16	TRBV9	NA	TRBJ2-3	TGTGCCAGCAGCGTAATAGCGGGAGGCCGCACAGATACGCAGTATTTT	CASSVIAGGRTDTQYF
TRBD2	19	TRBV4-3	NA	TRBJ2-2	TGCGCCAGCAGCCAAGATACTCCCAGCGGGAGCGTGAACACCGGGGAGCTGTTTTTT	CASSQDTPSGSVNTGELFF
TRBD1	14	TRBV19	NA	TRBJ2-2	TGTGCCAGTAGTAGGACAGGGAACACCGGGGAGCTGTTTTTT	CASSRTGNTGELFF
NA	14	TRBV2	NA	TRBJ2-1	TGTGCCAGCAGTGAAGTAGCGTCTTCCAATGAGCAGTTCTTC	CASSEVASSNEQFF
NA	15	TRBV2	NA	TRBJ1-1	TGTGCCAGCAGTGATCGGACGGTCATGAACACTGAAGCTTTCTTT	CASSDRTVMNTEAFF
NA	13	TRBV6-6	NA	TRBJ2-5	TGTGCCAGCAGACGGACAGCTTCAGAGACCCAGTACTTC	CASRRTASETQYF
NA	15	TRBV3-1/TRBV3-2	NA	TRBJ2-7	TGTGCCAGCAGCCAAGACTGGCCCGGAATAGGGGAGCAGTACTTC	CASSQDWPGIGEQYF
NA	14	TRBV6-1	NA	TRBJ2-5	TGTGCCAGCAGTGAATGGTTAGCCCAAGAGACCCAGTACTTC	CASSEWLAQETQYF
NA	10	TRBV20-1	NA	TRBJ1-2	TGCAGTGCCGACACCTATGGCTACACCTTC	CSADTYGYTF
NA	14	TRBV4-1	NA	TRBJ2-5	TGCGCCAGCAGCCAAGATGGCCGGGGAGAGACCCAGTACTTC	CASSQDGRGETQYF